This entry lists 10 T cell receptor beta chains sequenced from one sample in a study of cytomegalovirus exposure and HLA in healthy donors. Use of 60 Vbeta and 13 Jbeta primers characterized the PCR. Assay used: immunoSEQ multiplex PCR; TCRdb lists only in-frame clones, some missing. Among some 78,000 clones, 55% to 85% were seen once, and the ten largest hold 11%. What was sequenced was PBMCs. The receptors were gathered from a middle-aged woman in good health and CMV-seropositive.

The V gene is TRBV5-8, the J gene TRBJ2-7; 7 nucleotides line up with TRBD1. After removal of 3 bases from V and 3 bases from J, the junction contained 15 bases not matched to a gene. CDR3 length: 17 amino acids. The germline V gene encodes CDR1 SGHTS and CDR2 YDEGEE. This CDR3 reads CASSWTGGQTRGYEQYF. CDR3 DNA sequence: TGTGCCAGCAGCTGGACTGGGGGACAGACGCGTGGCTACGAGCAGTACTTC.

This clone was picked up a small number of times. The chain is built from TRBV19 and TRBJ2-1, with D possibly being TRBD2 (5 bases). Trimming took off 5 bases at V and 8 bases at J, with 13 bases between the two ends. Germline V CDR1 and CDR2: LNHDA, SQIVND (reference sequence). The CDR3 is made up of 13 amino acids. The CDR3 is CASSAGLPYEQFF. The CDR3 bases are TGTGCCAGTAGTGCCGGACTGCCCTATGAGCAGTTCTTC.

J is TRBJ1-2 and V is TRBV6-5; 10 bases map to TRBD1. Germline V gene sequence: CDR1 MNHEY, CDR2 SVGAGI. J was trimmed by 8 bases and V by 5 bases; bases with no gene match: 8. CDR3 length equals 14 residues. As DNA, the CDR3 is TGTGCCAGCAGTCGGGGGACAGGGGCCTACGGCTACACCTTC. This sequence encodes CASSRGTGAYGYTF.

This sequence joins TRBV9 and TRBJ2-2; 8 bases map to TRBD2. After removal of 4 bases from V and 5 bases from J, the junction contained 7 bases not matched to a gene. This CDR3 comprises 15 residues. Looked up from germline, CDR1 is SGDLS and CDR2 is YYNGEE. The CDR3 protein is CASSLTSGSTGELFF. DNA of the CDR3: TGTGCCAGCAGCCTAACTAGCGGATCGACCGGGGAGCTGTTTTTT.

As for this clone: Likely a read error: the CDR3 ends without its conserved phenylalanine or tryptophan. V usage is TRBV28 and J usage is TRBJ1-3, with 9 bases identical to TRBD1. Germline CDR1 and CDR2: MDHEN and SYDVKM. CDR3 length: 20 residues. J lost 0 bases, V lost 8 bases, and 20 bases had no gene match. In DNA form, the CDR3 reads TGTGCCAGCTTTTCGGCCGGGACAGGGCATATTGCTATCTCTGGAAACACCATATATCTT. Translating gives CASFSAGTGHIAISGNTIYL.

This chain connects TRBV19 to TRBJ2-1, with unresolved D. The V end was cut by 3 bases, the J end by 2 bases, with 5 bases between. The CDR3 sequence is 13 residues long. Germline CDR1 and CDR2: LNHDA and SQIVND (reference sequence). The CDR3 sequence is CASSMTAYNEQFF. CDR3 coding DNA: TGTGCCAGTAGTATGACTGCCTACAATGAGCAGTTCTTC.

This chain uses TRBV7-2 with TRBJ2-2, with unresolved D. The germline CDR1 and CDR2 sequences are SGHTA and FQGNSA. This CDR3 contains 12 residues. V lost 1 base and J lost 9, with 6 bases in between. In nucleotides, the CDR3 is TGTGCCAGCAGCTTAGTTGTTAGGGAGCTGTTTTTT. Residues: CASSLVVRELFF. Combining the CDR3 with reference TRBV7-2 and TRBJ2-2 gives the whole variable domain GAGVSQSPSNKVTEKGKDVELRCDPISGHTALYWYRQSLGQGLEFLIYFQGNSAPDKSGLPSDRFSAERTGGSVSTLTIQRTQQEDSAVYLCASSLVVRELFFGEGSRLTVL.

Only a few counts were recorded for this clone. This chain's CDR3 is CASSQRDEAFF. The DNA of the CDR3 is TGTGCCAGCAGTCAACGGGATGAAGCTTTCTTT. The V call is TRBV2, the J call TRBJ1-1; D is unclear. This CDR3 has 11 amino acids. V shed 5 bases and J shed 7 bases, with 8 bases lying between them. CDR1 is SNHLY and CDR2 is FYNNEI in the germline V gene.

The chain recombines TRBV5-1 with TRBJ2-3, with 12 bases aligning to TRBD1. The CDR3 covers 15 residues. V shed 5 bases and J 1 base; nucleotides not matched to a gene: 2. Germline V gives CDR1 SGHRS, CDR2 YFSETQ. The DNA for the CDR3 is TGCGCCAGCAGGGGGACAGGGGGCGGCACAGATACGCAGTATTTT. Translated, it gives CASRGTGGGTDTQYF.

This clone was recorded once. J is TRBJ1-5 and V is TRBV6-5; D call uncertain. Trimming removed 8 bases at V and 2 bases at J, with 13 bases between. Germline V CDR1 and CDR2: MNHEY, SVGAGI. The CDR3 is 14 amino acids. The CDR3, as DNA: TGTGCCAGCGGTAGCCTCATGGGCAATCAGCCCCAGCATTTT. Encoded protein: CASGSLMGNQPQHF.